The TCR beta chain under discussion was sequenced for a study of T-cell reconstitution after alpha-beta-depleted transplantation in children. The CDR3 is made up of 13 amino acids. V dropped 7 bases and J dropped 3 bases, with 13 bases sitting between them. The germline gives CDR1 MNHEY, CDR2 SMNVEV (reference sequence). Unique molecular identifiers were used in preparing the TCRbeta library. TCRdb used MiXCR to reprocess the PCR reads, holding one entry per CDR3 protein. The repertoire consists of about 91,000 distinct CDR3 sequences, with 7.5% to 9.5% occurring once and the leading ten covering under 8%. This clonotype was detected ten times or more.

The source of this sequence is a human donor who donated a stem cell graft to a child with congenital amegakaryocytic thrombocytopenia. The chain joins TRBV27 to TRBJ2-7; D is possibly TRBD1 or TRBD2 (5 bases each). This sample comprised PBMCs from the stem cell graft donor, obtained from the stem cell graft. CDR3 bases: TGTGCCAGCAAGGCGGGTAGGGGCTACGAGCAGTACTTC. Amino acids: CASKAGRGYEQYF.